This T cell receptor beta chain was profiled in a study of T-cell memory formation after mild COVID-19. Via MiXCR, TCRdb re-called the 5' RACE reads, giving one row per CDR3 protein. The data contain 350,000 to 400,000 distinct CDR3 sequences, approximately 21% of them singletons. This CDR3 spans 15 amino acids. Trimming pared 6 bases from V and 5 bases from J, leaving 17 bases between. Germline-derived CDR1 and CDR2 are MGHDK and SYGVNS. V and J are TRBV25-1 and TRBJ1-5; D possibly corresponds to TRBD1 (6 bases). Sequencing was done on a sample of PBMCs or a T cell subset sorted from them (not recorded which). The clonotype originates from an adult woman who had mild COVID-19 (a few samples of this study predate the infection). Cell type and time point are not known. CDR3 DNA sequence: TGTGCCAGCAGCCCCGGGACACCAACCCATCAGCCCCAGCATTTT. Protein product: CASSPGTPTHQPQHF.